This TCR beta chain was documented in a study of regulatory T cells in long-lasting Graves disease. Arm-PCR of CDR3 regions and iRepertoire HTBI primers were used to build TCR beta libraries. Each CDR3 protein gets one entry after TCRdb re-called the multiplex PCR reads with MiXCR. The sample carries roughly 500,000 distinct CDR3 sequences, roughly 20% recorded once. Trimming removed 4 bases from V and 6 bases from J, with 19 bases in between. The germline V gene has CDR1 SEHNR and CDR2 FQNEAQ (reference sequence). The CDR3 is 15 residues long. Time point meaning: persistent/refractory GD, antithyroid drugs over 5 years with positive TRAb. After RNA was extracted from PBMCs, the TCR library was made from it.

Sequenced here: peripheral blood mononuclear cells (PBMCs), sampled when the disease was refractory, from a patient treated with antithyroid drugs. The chain uses TRBV7-9 and TRBJ2-7; D is perhaps TRBD1 (6 bases). This receptor was obtained from a female donor with Graves disease. CDR3 amino acids: CASSSPTRQATEQYF. The CDR3 region has the DNA TGTGCCAGCAGCTCGCCAACAAGACAGGCAACCGAGCAGTACTTC.